This entry lists 29 T cell receptor beta chains sequenced from one sample in a study of OX40 agonist ivuxolimab in advanced cancers. The library came from the immunoSEQ multiplex PCR assay. TCRdb stores this immuneACCESS table with in-frame sequences only. Part of the clones is absent; in the studies checked, under half of the shortfall reflects unresolved V genes, and no reason is known for the rest. The sample table lists approximately 58,000 clones, roughly 82% of them with a count of one. The leading ten clones occupy over 2% of the sample. The sequencing here drew on CD4+ or CD8+ T cells sorted from blood, taken in a trial of the OX40 agonist ivuxolimab. These receptors were obtained from an adult with an advanced solid tumor such as melanoma, head and neck, liver or kidney cancer.

In its sample, this clone was seen a few times. V is TRBV7-9 and J is TRBJ1-6; possible D gene TRBD1, 6 bases. This CDR3 region has 15 residues. From germline, CDR1 is SEHNR and CDR2 FQNEAQ (reference sequence). V lost 4 bases to trimming and J lost 7 bases, with 14 bases between them. CDR3 nucleotide sequence: TGTGCCAGCAGCTGGGGGCAGGGTTTAAATTCACCCCTCCACTTT. Protein: CASSWGQGLNSPLHF.

V usage is TRBV7-2 and J usage is TRBJ2-3; D remains ambiguous. The CDR3 consists of 15 residues. V lost 2 bases, J lost 0 bases, and 9 bases lay in between. Germline CDR1 SGHTA, CDR2 FQGNSA. The CDR3 nucleotides read TGTGCCAGCAGCTTACGGCAAATAAGCACAGATACGCAGTATTTT. Its translation is CASSLRQISTDTQYF. The whole variable domain, filled in from reference TRBV7-2 and TRBJ2-3, reads GAGVSQSPSNKVTEKGKDVELRCDPISGHTALYWYRQSLGQGLEFLIYFQGNSAPDKSGLPSDRFSAERTGGSVSTLTIQRTQQEDSAVYLCASSLRQISTDTQYFGPGTRLTVL.

Regarding this clone: A junction end diverges from the germline sequence, so it may reflect a read error. The chain uses TRBV6-6 and TRBJ1-1; 7 bases match TRBD1. This CDR3 has 14 amino acids. CDR1 is MNHNY and CDR2 is SVGAGI in the germline V gene (reference sequence). This CDR3 is CAGSTGEANTEAFF. CDR3 DNA: TGTGCCGGCAGCACAGGGGAGGCAAACACTGAAGCTTTCTTT.

The J gene is TRBJ2-3, the V gene TRBV9, with 9 bases identical to TRBD2. This CDR3 comprises 15 residues. Germline V gene lookup returns CDR1 SGDLS and CDR2 YYNGEE. V shed 2 bases and J 3 bases; nucleotides not matched to a gene: 4. CDR3 residues: CASSVGGGATDTQYF. CDR3 nucleotides: TGTGCCAGCAGCGTCGGCGGGGGGGCGACAGATACGCAGTATTTT. Combining the CDR3 with reference TRBV9 and TRBJ2-3 gives the whole variable domain DSGVTQTPKHLITATGQRVTLRCSPRSGDLSVYWYQQSLDQGLQFLIQYYNGEERAKGNILERFSAQQFPDLHSELNLSSLELGDSALYFCASSVGGGATDTQYFGPGTRLTVL.

The rearrangement links TRBV6-6 to TRBJ2-1, with unresolved D. CDR1 is MNHNY, CDR2 SVGAGI, per germline (reference sequence). V lost 9 bases and J lost 0, with 12 bases in between. The CDR3 length is 14 residues. For the CDR3, the DNA is TGTGCCAGTACGACACATAGCTCCTACAATGAGCAGTTCTTC. Protein: CASTTHSSYNEQFF.

The rearrangement uses TRBV6-6 and TRBJ1-2, with TRBD1 as a possible D gene (5 bases). The germline gives CDR1 MNHNY, CDR2 SVGAGI (reference sequence). The V gene lost 0 bases and the J gene lost 2 bases, with 7 bases spanning the gap. The CDR3 covers 14 residues. The CDR3 sequence: CASSYSAGNYGYTF. The CDR3 DNA reads as TGTGCCAGCAGTTACTCGGCAGGGAACTATGGCTACACCTTC.

A remark on this clone: The identical CDR3 is also encoded by other nucleotide sequences in the sample. This chain uses TRBV5-5 with TRBJ1-5, with TRBD1 identical over 8 bases. The germline CDR1 and CDR2 sequences are SGHKS and YYEKEE (reference sequence). This CDR3 has 15 residues. Germline trimming cut 1 base from V and 4 bases from J; bases unmatched to any gene: 4. The chain's CDR3 is CASSLQGAGNQPQHF. Written as DNA, the CDR3 is TGTGCCAGCAGCTTGCAGGGGGCTGGGAATCAGCCCCAGCATTTT.

This clone was counted a single time. The chain recombines TRBV9 with TRBJ1-1; 8 bases agree with TRBD1. V was pared by 2 bases and J by 2 bases, with 8 bases of the junction left unmatched. From germline, CDR1 is SGDLS and CDR2 YYNGEE. The CDR3 extends over 16 amino acids. Here the CDR3 reads CASSVRGDRTNTEAFF. The CDR3 DNA follows: TGTGCCAGCAGCGTGCGGGGGGACAGGACCAACACTGAAGCTTTCTTT.

V and J are TRBV7-8 and TRBJ1-2; 7 bases align to TRBD1. From germline, CDR1 is SGHVS and CDR2 FQNEAQ. The CDR3 length is 14 residues. Trimming removed 2 bases from V and 12 bases from J; junction bases left unmatched: 12. The CDR3 spells CASSLSPDRAFHTF. The CDR3 DNA sequence: TGTGCCAGCAGCTTATCCCCAGACAGGGCCTTCCACACCTTC.

V and J are TRBV19 and TRBJ2-3; D unclear. V gave up 6 bases and J gave up 12 bases, with 16 bases separating them. The CDR3 consists of 12 residues. The germline V gene encodes CDR1 LNHDA and CDR2 SQIVND (reference sequence). CDR3 coding DNA: TGTGCCAGTAGCCCCAGAGAACCTAAACAGTATTTT. This gives the protein CASSPREPKQYF.

The chain couples TRBV19 to TRBJ2-7, with a weak D call TRBD1 (6 bases). This CDR3 comprises 13 residues. Deletions cut 2 bases from V and 7 bases from J, with 12 bases between. Germline V gives CDR1 LNHDA, CDR2 SQIVND (reference sequence). CDR3 bases: TGTGCCAGTAGTATAAACAGGGCGGGTGAGCAGTACTTC. Protein: CASSINRAGEQYF. Drawing the rest from reference TRBV19 and TRBJ2-7, the complete variable domain is DGGITQSPKYLFRKEGQNVTLSCEQNLNHDAMYWYRQDPGQGLRLIYYSQIVNDFQKGDIAEGYSVSREKKESFPLTVTSAQKNPTAFYLCASSINRAGEQYFGPGTRLTVT.

The chain combines TRBV28 with TRBJ2-7; 7 bases match TRBD1. Looked up from germline, CDR1 is MDHEN and CDR2 is SYDVKM. The CDR3 length is 15 residues. Trimming took 3 bases from V and 3 from J; bases not matched to a gene: 8. DNA of the CDR3: TGTGCCAGCAGTTTGCCGGGGACAGATAACTACGAGCAGTACTTC. It codes for CASSLPGTDNYEQYF. Together with reference TRBV28 and TRBJ2-7, the CDR3 gives the full variable domain: DVKVTQSSRYLVKRTGEKVFLECVQDMDHENMFWYRQDPGLGLRLIYFSYDVKMKEKGDIPEGYSVSREKKERFSLILESASTNQTSMYLCASSLPGTDNYEQYFGPGTRLTVT.

The chain joins TRBV28 to TRBJ1-4, with 8 bases identical to TRBD1. Germline loops: CDR1 MDHEN, CDR2 SYDVKM. V lost 5 bases and J lost 4; bases outside the gene matches: 9. The CDR3 has 16 amino acids. The CDR3 DNA follows: TGTGCCAGCAGTCATCATGGACAGGGCCTTAATGAAAAACTGTTTTTT. It encodes CASSHHGQGLNEKLFF. The variable domain in full, with the rest retrieved from reference TRBV28 and TRBJ1-4, is DVKVTQSSRYLVKRTGEKVFLECVQDMDHENMFWYRQDPGLGLRLIYFSYDVKMKEKGDIPEGYSVSREKKERFSLILESASTNQTSMYLCASSHHGQGLNEKLFFGSGTQLSVL.

The chain links TRBV11-3 to TRBJ2-5; tentatively, D is TRBD2 (5 bases). This CDR3 is built from 15 residues. V dropped 0 bases and J dropped 5 bases, with 13 bases sitting between them. CDR1 is SGHNT and CDR2 is YENEEA in the germline V gene. The chain's CDR3 is CASSLEEGLGETQYF. CDR3 DNA: TGTGCCAGCAGCTTAGAAGAGGGATTAGGCGAGACCCAGTACTTC.

This chain joins TRBV7-2 and TRBJ2-7; D might be TRBD1 (6 bases). The CDR3 consists of 16 residues. Trimming shortened V by 0 bases and J by 4 bases, and 16 bases separated the two germline ends. From germline, CDR1 is SGHTA and CDR2 FQGNSA. The CDR3 nucleotides are TGTGCCAGCAGCTTAGCGGGAACAGGGTATTTTTACGAGCAGTACTTC. This sequence encodes CASSLAGTGYFYEQYF.

This sequence joins TRBV7-4 and TRBJ1-5; the match to TRBD1 covers 12 bases. The CDR3 length is 18 residues. The ends lost 2 bases at V and 5 bases at J; junction bases unmatched: 10. The germline V gene encodes CDR1 SGHVT and CDR2 SQSDAQ. CDR3 coding DNA: TGTGCCAGCAGCTTAAGTGGTGGGACAGGGGGCGCGGATCAGCCCCAGCATTTT. Translation gives CASSLSGGTGGADQPQHF.

The chain uses TRBV27 and TRBJ2-3; D uncertain. Germline lookup yields CDR1 MNHEY and CDR2 SMNVEV (reference sequence). This CDR3 is built from 14 residues. The V gene lost 2 bases and the J gene lost 6 bases, with 12 bases spanning the gap. CDR3 loop: CASSLMVASDTQYF. The CDR3 bases are TGTGCCAGCAGTTTAATGGTAGCAAGCGATACGCAGTATTTT.

The J gene is TRBJ2-3, the V gene TRBV11-2; TRBD2 is a possible D gene (6 bases). Trimming cost V 1 base and J 1 base, with 9 bases left between them. The germline CDR1 and CDR2 sequences are SGHAT and FQNNGV. The CDR3 covers 15 residues. DNA of the CDR3: TGTGCCAGCAGCTTAGGCGGGGACGGCACAGATACGCAGTATTTT. Encoded protein: CASSLGGDGTDTQYF.

This clone has just one count. V usage is TRBV15 and J usage is TRBJ2-1, with 12 nucleotides matching TRBD1. The V gene's germline CDR1 is LNHNV and CDR2 YYDKDF (reference sequence). The CDR3 contains 14 residues. V shed 7 bases, J shed 10 bases, and the junction held 8 bases outside the gene matches. The CDR3 reads CATTPGTGGGEQFF. The CDR3 nucleotides read TGTGCCACCACCCCCGGGACAGGGGGCGGAGAGCAGTTCTTC. Together with reference TRBV15 and TRBJ2-1, the CDR3 gives the full variable domain: DAMVIQNPRYQVTQFGKPVTLSCSQTLNHNVMYWYQQKSSQAPKLLFHYYDKDFNNEADTPDNFQSRRPNTSFCFLDIRSPGLGDTAMYLCATTPGTGGGEQFFGPGTRLTVL.

The chain recombines TRBV28 with TRBJ2-3, with D possibly being TRBD1 or TRBD2 (5 bases each). CDR3 length equals 14 residues. The V gene's germline CDR1 is MDHEN and CDR2 SYDVKM. Deletions cut 7 bases from V and 4 bases from J, with 15 bases between. CDR3 nucleotide sequence: TGTGCCAGCATTCTTAGTGGGGGAGCAGATACGCAGTATTTT. Amino acids: CASILSGGADTQYF.

This sequence joins TRBV15 and TRBJ1-1, with a weak D call TRBD1 (5 bases). Germline V gene sequence: CDR1 LNHNV, CDR2 YYDKDF (reference sequence). The CDR3 sequence is 12 residues long. V was trimmed by 6 bases and J by 9 bases, leaving 14 bases between them. The CDR3 DNA sequence: TGTGCCACCAGTTCCGGGCGGGGCCAAGCTTTCTTT. Residues: CATSSGRGQAFF.

The chain couples TRBV6-1 to TRBJ2-7, with a weak D call TRBD2 (7 bases). The germline V and J ends were trimmed by 5 bases and 3 bases, with 14 bases remaining between them. From germline, CDR1 is MNHNS and CDR2 SASEGT. The CDR3 covers 14 residues. This CDR3 is CASSHGQRGYEQYF. CDR3 nucleotides: TGTGCCAGCAGTCACGGACAGCGGGGCTACGAGCAGTACTTC.

V gene TRBV29-1 combines with J gene TRBJ2-5; the match to TRBD1 covers 9 bases. The V gene end was trimmed by 6 bases and the J gene end by 11 bases; junction bases not matched to a gene: 22. Germline CDR1 is SQVTM and CDR2 is ANQGSEA. This CDR3 comprises 16 residues. The CDR3 region has the DNA TGCAGCGTCCCCGGGACAGGGTTTTTCGGGGGTTCAGAGCAGTACTTC. Translated: CSVPGTGFFGGSEQYF.

V and J are TRBV6-6 and TRBJ2-7, with 12 bases identical to TRBD1. This CDR3 is built from 16 residues. CDR1 MNHNY and CDR2 SVGAGI come from the germline V gene (reference sequence). Trimming removed 2 bases from V and 3 bases from J; junction bases left unmatched: 5. This CDR3 reads CASSYRGTGGIYEQYF. CDR3 DNA sequence: TGTGCCAGCAGTTACCGTGGGACAGGGGGCATCTACGAGCAGTACTTC.

About this clone: At the DNA level, this CDR3 is encoded by other sequences in the same sample as well. This chain joins TRBV5-6 and TRBJ2-3; D gene ambiguous. CDR3 length equals 13 residues. CDR1 is SGHDT and CDR2 is YYEEEE in the germline V gene. V lost 2 bases and J lost 2, with 6 bases in between. The CDR3 is CASSLGFTDTQYF. CDR3 bases: TGTGCCAGCAGCTTAGGATTCACAGATACGCAGTATTTT.

This chain links TRBV28 with TRBJ1-5; TRBD1 aligns across 10 bases. Trimming took 6 bases from V and 5 from J; bases not matched to a gene: 4. Per the germline V gene, CDR1 is MDHEN and CDR2 is SYDVKM. The CDR3 loop spans 14 amino acids. CDR3 sequence reads: CASRRTGGHQPQHF. The CDR3 coding sequence is TGTGCCAGCAGGCGGACAGGGGGGCATCAGCCCCAGCATTTT.

The chain is built from TRBV28 and TRBJ1-2, with a weak D call TRBD1 (6 bases). V gave up 6 bases and J gave up 3 bases, with 20 bases separating them. Per germline, CDR1 MDHEN and CDR2 SYDVKM. The CDR3 covers 16 residues. The CDR3 sequence: CASRSGGQGLDYGYTF. In DNA, the CDR3 is TGTGCCAGCAGGTCAGGAGGGCAGGGGCTTGACTATGGCTACACCTTC.

The chain recombines TRBV6-1 with TRBJ2-1, with unresolved D. Germline loops: CDR1 MNHNS, CDR2 SASEGT. V was shortened by 10 bases and J by 7 bases, with 20 bases between the two germline ends. This CDR3 is 14 amino acids long. The CDR3 coding sequence is TGTGCCACCCTAGGAACAAGGGTGGGGAATGAGCAGTTCTTC. It yields the protein CATLGTRVGNEQFF.

The chain has TRBV4-2 and TRBJ1-6, with 7 bases fitting TRBD1. Germline trimming cut 0 bases from V and 10 bases from J; bases unmatched to any gene: 6. This CDR3 spans 15 amino acids. The germline V gene has CDR1 LGHNA and CDR2 YNFKEQ. CDR3 protein: CASSQDPGQLSPLHF. CDR3 in DNA: TGTGCCAGCAGCCAAGACCCGGGACAGCTATCACCCCTCCACTTT.